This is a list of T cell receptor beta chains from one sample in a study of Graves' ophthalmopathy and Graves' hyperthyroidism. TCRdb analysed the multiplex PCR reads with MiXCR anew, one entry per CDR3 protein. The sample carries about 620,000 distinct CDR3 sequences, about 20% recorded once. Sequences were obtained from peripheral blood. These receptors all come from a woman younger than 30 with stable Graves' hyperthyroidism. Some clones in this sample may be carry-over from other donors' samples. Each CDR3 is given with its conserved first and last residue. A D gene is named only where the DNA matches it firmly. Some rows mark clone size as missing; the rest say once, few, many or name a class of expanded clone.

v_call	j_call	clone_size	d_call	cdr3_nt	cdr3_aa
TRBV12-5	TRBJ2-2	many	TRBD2	TGTGCTAGTGGTTTGGTAGTTGGGACTAGCGGGAGAGGCACCGGGGAGCTGTTTTTT	CASGLVVGTSGRGTGELFF
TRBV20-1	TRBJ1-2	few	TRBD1	TGCAGTGCTCGTCCGGGACAGGGGAACTACACCTTC	CSARPGQGNYTF
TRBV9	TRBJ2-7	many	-	TGTGCCAGCAGCGCCTCGGTGACGGTCCCCTTCTACGAGCAGTACTTC	CASSASVTVPFYEQYF
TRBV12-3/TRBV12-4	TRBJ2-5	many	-	TGTGCCAGCAGTTTGGGCAGGGAGACCCAGTACTTC	CASSLGRETQYF
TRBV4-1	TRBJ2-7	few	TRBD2	TGCGCCAGCAGCCGCGGTGGCGGGGGGGCCTACGAGCAGTACTTC	CASSRGGGGAYEQYF
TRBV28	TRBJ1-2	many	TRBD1	TGTGCCAGCAGTTTACTACCCGGACAGGCTAGCAGCTATGGCTACACCTTC	CASSLLPGQASSYGYTF
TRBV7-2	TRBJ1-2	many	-	TGTGCCAGCAGCTTAGCGAGGGGGGCAAATGCGAACTATGGCTACACCTTC	CASSLARGANANYGYTF
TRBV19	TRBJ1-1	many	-	TGTGCCACAAAGGGGACACTGAACACTGAAGCTTTCTTT	CATKGTLNTEAFF
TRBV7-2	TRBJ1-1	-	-	TGTGCCAGCAGCTTTCCCCCGGGACTGGACACTGAAGCTTTCTTT	CASSFPPGLDTEAFF
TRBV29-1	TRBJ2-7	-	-	TGCAGCGTTGTGGGCCTCGGGACAAACTCCTACGAGCAGTACTTC	CSVVGLGTNSYEQYF
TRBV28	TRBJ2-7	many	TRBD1	TGTGCCACCGTAACCGGGACAGACTCAGGAAAGCAGTACTTC	CATVTGTDSGKQYF
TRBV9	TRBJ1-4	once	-	TGTGCCAGCAGCGTAGAGGGAGGTGGAAATGAAAAACTGTTTTTT	CASSVEGGGNEKLFF
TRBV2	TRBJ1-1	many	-	TGTGCCAGCACTCTACCAATGAACACTGAAGCTTTCTTT	CASTLPMNTEAFF
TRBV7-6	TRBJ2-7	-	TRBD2	TGTGCCAGCAGCCTTCGGGCTAGCGGACCCTACGAGCAGTACTTC	CASSLRASGPYEQYF
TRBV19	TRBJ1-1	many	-	TGTGCCAGTAGTTACAAGGGAGGAGGCACTGAAGCTTTCTTT	CASSYKGGGTEAFF
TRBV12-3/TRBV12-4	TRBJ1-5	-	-	TGTGCCAGCAGTACCACTCTGGCCTCGCCCCAGCATTTT	CASSTTLASPQHF
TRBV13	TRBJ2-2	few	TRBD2	TGTGCCAGCAGCGTCTCAGCCCCAGCGGGGGGAACCGGGGAGCTGTTTTTT	CASSVSAPAGGTGELFF
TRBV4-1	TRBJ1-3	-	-	TGCGCCAGCAGCCTAGGTCCGACGGACGGATTCTCTGGAAACACCATATATTTT	CASSLGPTDGFSGNTIYF
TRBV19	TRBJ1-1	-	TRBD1	TGTGCCAGTATGACAGACAGGGGAAGATTAACTGAAGCTTTCTTT	CASMTDRGRLTEAFF
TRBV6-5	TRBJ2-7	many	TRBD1	TGTGCCAGCAGTACAGGGACAGGGGGGACCTACGAGCAGTACTTC	CASSTGTGGTYEQYF
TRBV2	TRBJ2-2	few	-	TGTGCCAGCAGTCGGGGGAAGGGGGGGAACACCGGGGAGCTGTTTTTT	CASSRGKGGNTGELFF
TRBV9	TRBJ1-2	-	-	TGTGCCAGCTCGGGGGAAGGGCTGTTCGATGGCTACACCTTC	CASSGEGLFDGYTF
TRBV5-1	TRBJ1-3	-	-	TGCGCCAGCAGCTTGGGCGATGGAAACACCATATATTTT	CASSLGDGNTIYF
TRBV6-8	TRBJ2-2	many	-	TGTGCCAGCAGGACGGGCCCGCGCAGCGGGGAGCTGTTTTTT	CASRTGPRSGELFF
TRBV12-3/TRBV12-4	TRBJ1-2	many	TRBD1	TGTGCCAGCAGTGCAAACAGGGGAGCTAACTATGGCTACACCTTC	CASSANRGANYGYTF
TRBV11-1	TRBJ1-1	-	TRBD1	TGTGCCAGCAGCCCGGACAGGGTAATCTCCAGCACTGAAGCTTTCTTT	CASSPDRVISSTEAFF
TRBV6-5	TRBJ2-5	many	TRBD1	TGTGCCAGCAGTTACCCGGGACAGGGATGGGAGACCCAGTACTTC	CASSYPGQGWETQYF
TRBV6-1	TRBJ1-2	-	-	TGTGCCAGCAGTGAAGGGTACAGGATACACTATGGCTACACCTTC	CASSEGYRIHYGYTF